The T cell receptor beta chain described here comes from a study of response to subunit inactivated influenza vaccine. Study-level results: Each seasonal flu vaccination may recruit only limited new T cells, authors suggested.

This clonotype has a handful of counts. Its antigen is currently unknown. Trimming at V came to 5 bases and at J to 1 base, leaving 6 bases not matched to a gene. This CDR3 is 15 amino acids long. TCRdb reprocessed the RT-PCR reads with MiXCR, giving one entry per CDR3 protein. The sample records about 700,000 distinct CDR3 sequences, less than 15% being singletons. The V and J genes are TRBV12-3 or TRBV12-4 and TRBJ2-3; 7 bases fit TRBD1. The source material was PBMCs from blood, sampled roughly 15 days before vaccination. The clonotype was recovered from a man aged 45-65 years who received an inactivated influenza vaccine. The CDR3 DNA reads as TGTGCCAGCAGTGAACAGGGGTCCCGCACAGATACGCAGTATTTT. This encodes CASSEQGSRTDTQYF.